Listed below are T cell receptor beta chains from one sample, sequenced in a study of T-cell memory formation after mild COVID-19. TCRdb redid the calling of the 5' RACE reads with MiXCR, one entry per CDR3 protein. Of about 470,000 distinct CDR3 sequences listed, roughly 23% are singletons. Sequences were obtained from PBMCs or a T cell subset sorted from them (not recorded which). The receptors stem from an adult woman who had mild COVID-19 (a few samples of this study predate the infection). Cell type and time point are not known. Both conserved end residues are part of each CDR3. The D gene is left open where the match is weak. Expanded clones get a size class; other rows say once, few or many, or leave the size out.

>TRBD1|TRBJ2-5|few|TRBV12-3/TRBV12-4
TGTGCCAGCAGTTTACGGGGACAGGGGAAAGAGACCCAGTACTTC
CASSLRGQGKETQYF
>-|TRBJ1-1|-|TRBV6-5
TGTGCCAGCACCAACCGGGGCCAAAGGAATCAGAACACTGAAGCTTTCTTT
CASTNRGQRNQNTEAFF
>TRBD2|TRBJ2-1|-|TRBV4-3
TGCGCCAGCAGCCAGGCTCCGGGACTAGCGGGAGTGAATGAGCAGTTCTTC
CASSQAPGLAGVNEQFF
>TRBD2|TRBJ2-3|few|TRBV6-5
TGTGCCAGCAGTTACAGTTTGGGAGCGGGGTCAGATACGCAGTATTTT
CASSYSLGAGSDTQYF
>-|TRBJ1-1|many|TRBV5-1
TGCGCCAGCAGCTTGGACCCCGGGACTACTAGCACTGAAGCTTTCTTT
CASSLDPGTTSTEAFF
>TRBD2|TRBJ2-1|few|TRBV29-1
TGCAGCGTTGAAGATGGCGGGAGGTCCTACAATGAGCAGTTCTTC
CSVEDGGRSYNEQFF
>TRBD2|TRBJ2-3|-|TRBV3-1
TGTGCCAGCAGCTTGAGCGCAGCGGGGAAACCCACAGATACGCAGTATTTT
CASSLSAAGKPTDTQYF
>-|TRBJ1-2|-|TRBV30
TGTGCCTGGAGAACCACCGGGACATCCGCCCTTGGCTACACCTTC
CAWRTTGTSALGYTF
>-|TRBJ2-7|few|TRBV5-1
TGCGCCAGCAGCCCAAGCGTCAGCTCCTACGAGCAGTACTTC
CASSPSVSSYEQYF
>TRBD1|TRBJ2-7|-|TRBV11-2
TGTGCCAGCAGCCAATGGACAGGGATCCCCTACGAGCAGTACTTC
CASSQWTGIPYEQYF
>-|TRBJ2-1|few|TRBV7-9
TGTGCCAGCAGCCCCCGGACAGCCGACAATGAGCAGTTCTTC
CASSPRTADNEQFF
>TRBD2|TRBJ2-5|-|TRBV5-1
TGCGCCAGCAGCTTGGGTAGCGGGGGTACGCGGACCCAGTACTTC
CASSLGSGGTRTQYF
>-|TRBJ2-3|-|TRBV7-9
TGTGCCAGCATCCCTACAGGGCAGGAAACAGATACGCAGTATTTT
CASIPTGQETDTQYF
>-|TRBJ2-7|few|TRBV20-1
TGCAGTGCCACTCGGGGGACAGCGGTCGTCGAGCAGTACTTC
CSATRGTAVVEQYF
>-|TRBJ2-2|-|TRBV5-6
TGTGCCAGCAGCTCGGGAGGTCCAGGGGCCACCGGCAACACCGGGGAGCTGTTTTTT
CASSSGGPGATGNTGELFF
>-|TRBJ1-2|-|TRBV29-1
TGCAGCGTGATGAACGATGTAGGCAGTACCGTCTTCGGCTACACCTTC
CSVMNDVGSTVFGYTF
>-|TRBJ1-1|-|TRBV27
TGTGCCAGCAGTTCCCTCCTCGGCGAGGAAGCTTTCTTT
CASSSLLGEEAFF
>TRBD1|TRBJ2-7|-|TRBV5-1
TGCGCCAGCAGCCCAGGGACAGGGGGAGACTACGAGCAGTACTTC
CASSPGTGGDYEQYF
>TRBD1|TRBJ1-1|-|TRBV29-1
TGCAGCGTTGAAGGGCAGGGGGGGACTGAAGCTTTCTTT
CSVEGQGGTEAFF
>-|TRBJ2-1|few|TRBV6-2/TRBV6-3
TGTGCCAGCAGTTACCTGACTCCCACCTACAATGAGCAGTTCTTC
CASSYLTPTYNEQFF
>-|TRBJ1-3|-|TRBV20-1
TGCAGTGCTAGACCACGAATCTGGGGAGTCTCTGGAAACACCATATATTTT
CSARPRIWGVSGNTIYF
>TRBD2|TRBJ2-5|-|TRBV13
TGTGCCAGCAGCCCCACTAGCGGGGGAATACAAGAGACCCAGTACTTC
CASSPTSGGIQETQYF
>TRBD1|TRBJ1-2|-|TRBV7-6
TGTGCCAGCAGCAAAAGCAGGACAGGGGGCCAATATGGCTACACCTTC
CASSKSRTGGQYGYTF
>TRBD1|TRBJ2-3|-|TRBV6-5
TGTGCCAGCAGGATGGGACAGGGGATGACAGATACGCAGTATTTT
CASRMGQGMTDTQYF
>-|TRBJ2-1|-|TRBV20-1
TGCAGCGGGTGGGCATACAATGAGCAGTTCTTC
CSGWAYNEQFF